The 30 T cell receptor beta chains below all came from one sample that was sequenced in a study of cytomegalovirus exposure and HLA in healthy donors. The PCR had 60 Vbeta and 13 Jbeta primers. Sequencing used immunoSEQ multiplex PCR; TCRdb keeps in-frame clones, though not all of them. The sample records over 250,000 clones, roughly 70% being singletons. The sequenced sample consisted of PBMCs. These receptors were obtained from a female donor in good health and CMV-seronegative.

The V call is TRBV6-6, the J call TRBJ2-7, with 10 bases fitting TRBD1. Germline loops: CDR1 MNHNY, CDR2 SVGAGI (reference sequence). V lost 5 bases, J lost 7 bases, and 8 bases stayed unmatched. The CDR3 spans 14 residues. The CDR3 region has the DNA TGTGCCAGCAGTAGACAGGGGGCTAATTTAGAGCAGTACTTC. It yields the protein CASSRQGANLEQYF.

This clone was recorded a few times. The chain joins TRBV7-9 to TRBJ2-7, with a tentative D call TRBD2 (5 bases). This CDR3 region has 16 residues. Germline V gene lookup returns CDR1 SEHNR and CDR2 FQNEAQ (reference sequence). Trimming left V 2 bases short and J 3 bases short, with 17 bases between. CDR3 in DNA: TGTGCCAGCAGCTTATTTACTAGGGATGCATTCTACGAGCAGTACTTC. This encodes CASSLFTRDAFYEQYF.

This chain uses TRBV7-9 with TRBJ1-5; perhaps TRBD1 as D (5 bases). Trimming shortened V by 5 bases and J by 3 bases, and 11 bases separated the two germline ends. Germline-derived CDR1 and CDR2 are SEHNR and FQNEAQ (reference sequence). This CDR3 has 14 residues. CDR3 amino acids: CASSPTGFNQPQHF. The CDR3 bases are TGTGCCAGCAGCCCAACAGGTTTCAATCAGCCCCAGCATTTT.

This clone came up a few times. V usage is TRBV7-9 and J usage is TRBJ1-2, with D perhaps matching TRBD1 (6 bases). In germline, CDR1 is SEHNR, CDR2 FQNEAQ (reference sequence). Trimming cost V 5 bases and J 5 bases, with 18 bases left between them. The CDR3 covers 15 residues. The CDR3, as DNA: TGTGCCAGCAGCCGTGTACAACAGGGAAAATATGGCTACACCTTC. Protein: CASSRVQQGKYGYTF. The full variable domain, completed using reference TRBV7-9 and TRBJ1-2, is DTGVSQNPRHKITKRGQNVTFRCDPISEHNRLYWYRQTLGQGPEFLTYFQNEAQLEKSRLLSDRFSAERPKGSFSTLEIQRTEQGDSAMYLCASSRVQQGKYGYTFGSGTRLTVV.

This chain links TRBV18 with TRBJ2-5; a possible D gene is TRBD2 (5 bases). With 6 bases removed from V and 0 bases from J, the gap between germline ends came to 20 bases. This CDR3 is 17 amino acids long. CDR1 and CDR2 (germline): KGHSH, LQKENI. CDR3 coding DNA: TGTGCCAGCTCCCACCAAGGACTGTCGGGGTACCAAGAGACCCAGTACTTC. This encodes CASSHQGLSGYQETQYF.

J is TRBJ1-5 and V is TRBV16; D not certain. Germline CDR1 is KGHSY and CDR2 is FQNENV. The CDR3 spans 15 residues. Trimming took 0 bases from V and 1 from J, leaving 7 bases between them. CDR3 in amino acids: CASSQSEGSNQPQHF. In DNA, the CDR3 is TGTGCCAGCAGCCAATCGGAGGGAAGCAATCAGCCCCAGCATTTT.

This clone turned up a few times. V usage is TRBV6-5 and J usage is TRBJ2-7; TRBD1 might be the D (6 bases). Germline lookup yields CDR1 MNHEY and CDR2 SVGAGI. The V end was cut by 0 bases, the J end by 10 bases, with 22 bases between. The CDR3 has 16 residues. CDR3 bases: TGTGCCAGCAGTTACTCATATGTAGGGCTAGAGGGGGTTCAGTACTTC. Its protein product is CASSYSYVGLEGVQYF.

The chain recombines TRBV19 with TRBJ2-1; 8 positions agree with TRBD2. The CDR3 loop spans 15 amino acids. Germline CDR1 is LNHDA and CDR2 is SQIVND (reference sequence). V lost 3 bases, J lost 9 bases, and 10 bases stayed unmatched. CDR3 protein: CASSIQVWSGSEQFF. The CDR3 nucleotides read TGTGCCAGTAGTATCCAGGTATGGAGCGGGAGTGAGCAGTTCTTC.

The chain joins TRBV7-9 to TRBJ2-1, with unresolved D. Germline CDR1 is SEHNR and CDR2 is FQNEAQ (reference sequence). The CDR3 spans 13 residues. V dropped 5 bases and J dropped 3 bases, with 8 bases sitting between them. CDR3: CASSARVYNEQFF. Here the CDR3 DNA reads TGTGCCAGCAGCGCTCGGGTCTACAATGAGCAGTTCTTC.

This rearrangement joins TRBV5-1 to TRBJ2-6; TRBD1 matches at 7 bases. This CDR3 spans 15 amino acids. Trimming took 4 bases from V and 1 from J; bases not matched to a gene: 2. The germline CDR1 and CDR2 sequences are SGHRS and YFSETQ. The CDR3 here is CASSVTGSGANVLTF. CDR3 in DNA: TGCGCCAGCAGCGTGACAGGGTCTGGGGCCAACGTCCTGACTTTC.

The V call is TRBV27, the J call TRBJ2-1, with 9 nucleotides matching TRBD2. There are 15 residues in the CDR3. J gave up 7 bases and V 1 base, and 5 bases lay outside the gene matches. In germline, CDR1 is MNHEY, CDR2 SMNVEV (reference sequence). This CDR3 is CASSLWAGGHNEQFF. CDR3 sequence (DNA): TGTGCCAGCAGTTTATGGGCGGGAGGGCATAATGAGCAGTTCTTC.

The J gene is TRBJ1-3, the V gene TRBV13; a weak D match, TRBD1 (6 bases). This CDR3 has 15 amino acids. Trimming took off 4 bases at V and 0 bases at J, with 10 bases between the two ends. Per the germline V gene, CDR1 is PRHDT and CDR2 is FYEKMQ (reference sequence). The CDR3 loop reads CASSWTDSSGNTIYF. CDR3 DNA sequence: TGTGCCAGCAGCTGGACGGACAGCTCTGGAAACACCATATATTTT.

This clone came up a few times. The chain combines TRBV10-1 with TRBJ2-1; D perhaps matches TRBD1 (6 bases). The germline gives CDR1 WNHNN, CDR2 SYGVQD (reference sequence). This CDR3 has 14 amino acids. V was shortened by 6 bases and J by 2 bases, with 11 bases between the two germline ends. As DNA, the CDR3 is TGCGCCAGCAGCCCACAGGGTGCCTACAATGAGCAGTTCTTC. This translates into CASSPQGAYNEQFF.

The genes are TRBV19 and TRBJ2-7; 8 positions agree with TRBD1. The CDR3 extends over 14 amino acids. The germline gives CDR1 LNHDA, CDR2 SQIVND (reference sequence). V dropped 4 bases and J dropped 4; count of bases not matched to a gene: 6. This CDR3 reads CASSNTGTGYEQYF. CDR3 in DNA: TGTGCCAGTAGTAACACCGGGACAGGTTACGAGCAGTACTTC.

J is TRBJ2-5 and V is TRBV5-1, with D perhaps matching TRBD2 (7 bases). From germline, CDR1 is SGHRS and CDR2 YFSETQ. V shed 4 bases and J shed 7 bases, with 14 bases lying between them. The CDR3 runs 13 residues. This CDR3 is CASSDGLGGTQYF. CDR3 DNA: TGCGCCAGCAGCGATGGACTAGGGGGGACCCAGTACTTC.

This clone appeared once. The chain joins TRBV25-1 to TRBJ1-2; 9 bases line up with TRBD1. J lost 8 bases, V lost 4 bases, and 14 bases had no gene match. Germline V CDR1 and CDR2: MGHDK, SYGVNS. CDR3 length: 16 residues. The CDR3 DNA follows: TGTGCCAGCAGTGTACATCCGGGACAGGGATCGGGAGGCTACACCTTC. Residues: CASSVHPGQGSGGYTF.

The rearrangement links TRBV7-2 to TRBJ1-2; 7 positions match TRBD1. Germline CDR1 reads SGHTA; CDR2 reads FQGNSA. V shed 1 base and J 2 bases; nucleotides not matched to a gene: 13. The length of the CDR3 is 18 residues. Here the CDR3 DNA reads TGTGCCAGCAGCTTAGGCGGGAGGGCAGGGGGTGTGAACTATGGCTACACCTTC. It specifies CASSLGGRAGGVNYGYTF.

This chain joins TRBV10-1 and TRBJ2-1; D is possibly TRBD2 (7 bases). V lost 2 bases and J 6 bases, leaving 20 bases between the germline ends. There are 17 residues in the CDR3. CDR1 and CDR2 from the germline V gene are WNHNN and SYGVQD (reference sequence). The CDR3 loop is CASSEGGALGEGNEQFF. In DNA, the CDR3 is TGCGCCAGCAGTGAGGGGGGGGCATTAGGGGAGGGCAATGAGCAGTTCTTC.

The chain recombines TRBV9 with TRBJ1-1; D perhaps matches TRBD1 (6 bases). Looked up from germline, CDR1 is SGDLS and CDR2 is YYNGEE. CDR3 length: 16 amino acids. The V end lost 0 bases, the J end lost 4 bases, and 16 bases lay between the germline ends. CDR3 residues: CASSVESPDRTTEAFF. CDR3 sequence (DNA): TGTGCCAGCAGCGTAGAATCTCCGGACAGAACCACTGAAGCTTTCTTT.

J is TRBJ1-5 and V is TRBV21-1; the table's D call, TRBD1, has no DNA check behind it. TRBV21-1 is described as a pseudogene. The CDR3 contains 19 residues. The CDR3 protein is CASSKDHGQSSASNQPQHF. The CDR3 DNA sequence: TGTGCCAGCAGCAAAGATCACGGACAGTCGTCTGCGAGCAATCAGCCCCAGCATTTT.

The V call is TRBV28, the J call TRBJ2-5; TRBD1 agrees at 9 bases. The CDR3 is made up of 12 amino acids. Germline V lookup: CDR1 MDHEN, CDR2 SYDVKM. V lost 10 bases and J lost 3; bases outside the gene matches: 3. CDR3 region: CAIGQGKETQYF. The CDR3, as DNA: TGTGCCATCGGACAGGGGAAAGAGACCCAGTACTTC.

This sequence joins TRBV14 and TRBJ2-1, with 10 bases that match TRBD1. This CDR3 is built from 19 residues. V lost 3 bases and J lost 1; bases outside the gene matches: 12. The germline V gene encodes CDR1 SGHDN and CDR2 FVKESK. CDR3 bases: TGTGCCAGCAGCCAGGGGACAGGGGCACTACACCCATCCTACAATGAGCAGTTCTTC. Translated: CASSQGTGALHPSYNEQFF.

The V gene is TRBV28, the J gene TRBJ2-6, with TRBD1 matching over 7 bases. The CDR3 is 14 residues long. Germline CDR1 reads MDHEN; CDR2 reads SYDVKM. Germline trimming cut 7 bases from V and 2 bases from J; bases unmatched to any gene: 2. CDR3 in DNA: TGTGCCAGCAAAACAGGGGCTGGGGCCAACGTCCTGACTTTC. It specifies CASKTGAGANVLTF.

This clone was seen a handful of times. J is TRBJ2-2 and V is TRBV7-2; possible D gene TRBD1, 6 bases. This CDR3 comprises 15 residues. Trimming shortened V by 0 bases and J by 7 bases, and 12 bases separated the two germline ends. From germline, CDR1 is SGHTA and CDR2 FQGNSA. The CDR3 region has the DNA TGTGCCAGCAGCTTAGCGCAGGGGCCAGGCGGGGAGCTGTTTTTT. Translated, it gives CASSLAQGPGGELFF.

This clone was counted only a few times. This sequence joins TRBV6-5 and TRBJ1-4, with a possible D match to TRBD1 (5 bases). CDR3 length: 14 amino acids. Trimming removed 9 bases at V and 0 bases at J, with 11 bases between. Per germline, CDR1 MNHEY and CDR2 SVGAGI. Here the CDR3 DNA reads TGTGCCAGTAAGGGGACTGCAACTAATGAAAAACTGTTTTTT. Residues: CASKGTATNEKLFF.

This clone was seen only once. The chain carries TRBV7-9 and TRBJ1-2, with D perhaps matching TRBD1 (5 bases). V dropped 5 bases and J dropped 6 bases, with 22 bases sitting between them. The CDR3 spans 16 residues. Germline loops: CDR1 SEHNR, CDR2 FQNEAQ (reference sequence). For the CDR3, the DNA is TGTGCCAGCAGCGATCGATTAATGCAGGGAAACAATGGCTACACCTTC. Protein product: CASSDRLMQGNNGYTF.

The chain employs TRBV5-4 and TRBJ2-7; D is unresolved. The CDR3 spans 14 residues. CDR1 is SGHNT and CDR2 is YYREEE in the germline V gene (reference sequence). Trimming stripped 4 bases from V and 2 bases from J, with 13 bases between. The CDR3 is CASSPGHGPYEQYF. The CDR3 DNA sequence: TGTGCCAGCAGCCCGGGTCACGGCCCCTACGAGCAGTACTTC.

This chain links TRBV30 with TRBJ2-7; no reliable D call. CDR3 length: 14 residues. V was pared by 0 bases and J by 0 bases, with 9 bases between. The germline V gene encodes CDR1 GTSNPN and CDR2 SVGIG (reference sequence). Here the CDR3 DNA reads TGTGCCTGGAGTGTCGGAGCCATCTCCTACGAGCAGTACTTC. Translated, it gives CAWSVGAISYEQYF.

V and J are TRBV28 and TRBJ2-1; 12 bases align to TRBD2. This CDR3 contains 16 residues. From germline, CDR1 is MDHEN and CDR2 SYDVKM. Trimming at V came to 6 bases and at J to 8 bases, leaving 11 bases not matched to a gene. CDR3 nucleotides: TGTGCCAGCAGCATCCCGACTAGCGGGAGTTTGGATGAGCAGTTCTTC. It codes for CASSIPTSGSLDEQFF.

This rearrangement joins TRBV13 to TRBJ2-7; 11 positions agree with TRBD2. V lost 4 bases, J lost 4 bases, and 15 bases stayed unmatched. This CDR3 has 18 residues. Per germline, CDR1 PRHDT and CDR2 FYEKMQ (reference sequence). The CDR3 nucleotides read TGTGCCAGCAGCTCCCGCCCCCTAATAGCGGGAGGGCTGTACGAGCAGTACTTC. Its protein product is CASSSRPLIAGGLYEQYF. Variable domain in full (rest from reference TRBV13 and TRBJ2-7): AAGVIQSPRHLIKEKRETATLKCYPIPRHDTVYWYQQGPGQDPQFLISFYEKMQSDKGSIPDRFSAQQFSDYHSELNMSSLELGDSALYFCASSSRPLIAGGLYEQYFGPGTRLTVT.